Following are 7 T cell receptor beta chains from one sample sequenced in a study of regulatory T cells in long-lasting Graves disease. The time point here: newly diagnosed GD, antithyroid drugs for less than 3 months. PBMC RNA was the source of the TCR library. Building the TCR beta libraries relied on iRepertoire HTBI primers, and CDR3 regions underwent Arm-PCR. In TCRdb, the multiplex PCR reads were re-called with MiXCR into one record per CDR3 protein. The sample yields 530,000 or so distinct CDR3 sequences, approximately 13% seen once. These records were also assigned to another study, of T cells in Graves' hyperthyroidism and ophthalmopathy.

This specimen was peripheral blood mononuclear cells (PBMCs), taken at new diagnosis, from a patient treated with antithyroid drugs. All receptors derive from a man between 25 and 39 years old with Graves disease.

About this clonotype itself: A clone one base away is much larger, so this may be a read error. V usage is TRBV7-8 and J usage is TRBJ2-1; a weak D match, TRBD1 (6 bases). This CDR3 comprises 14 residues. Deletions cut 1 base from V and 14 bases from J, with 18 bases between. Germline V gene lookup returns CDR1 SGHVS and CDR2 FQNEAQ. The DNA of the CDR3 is TGTGCCAGCAGCTTAGAAGGGGGAGCTCGGCAGAAGTTCTTC. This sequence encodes CASSLEGGARQKFF.

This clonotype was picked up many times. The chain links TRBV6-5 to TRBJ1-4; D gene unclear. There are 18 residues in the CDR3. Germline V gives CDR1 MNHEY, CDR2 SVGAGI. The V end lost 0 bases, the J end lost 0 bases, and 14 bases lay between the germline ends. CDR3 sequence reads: CASSYSIGSSSTNEKLFF. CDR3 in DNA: TGTGCCAGCAGTTACTCGATTGGTAGTTCATCAACTAATGAAAAACTGTTTTTT.

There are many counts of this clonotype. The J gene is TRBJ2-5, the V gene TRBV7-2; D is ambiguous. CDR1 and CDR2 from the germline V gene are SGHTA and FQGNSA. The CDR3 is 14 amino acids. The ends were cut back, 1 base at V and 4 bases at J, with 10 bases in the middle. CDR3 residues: CASSLVVGPETQYF. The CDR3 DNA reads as TGTGCCAGCAGCTTAGTGGTAGGCCCAGAGACCCAGTACTTC. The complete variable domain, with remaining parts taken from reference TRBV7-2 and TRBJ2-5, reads GAGVSQSPSNKVTEKGKDVELRCDPISGHTALYWYRQSLGQGLEFLIYFQGNSAPDKSGLPSDRFSAERTGGSVSTLTIQRTQQEDSAVYLCASSLVVGPETQYFGPGTRLLVL.

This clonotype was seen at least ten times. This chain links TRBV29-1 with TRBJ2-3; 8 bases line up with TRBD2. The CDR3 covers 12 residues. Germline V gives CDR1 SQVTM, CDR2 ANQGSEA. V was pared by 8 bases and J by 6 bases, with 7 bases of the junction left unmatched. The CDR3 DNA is TGCAGCTTCACCGGGGGGGTTGATACGCAGTATTTT. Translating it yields CSFTGGVDTQYF.

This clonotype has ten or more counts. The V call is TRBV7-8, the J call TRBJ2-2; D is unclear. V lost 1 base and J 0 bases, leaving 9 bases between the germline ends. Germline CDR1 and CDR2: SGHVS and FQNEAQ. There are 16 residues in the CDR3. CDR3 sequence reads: CASSLDQAANTGELFF. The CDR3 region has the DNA TGTGCCAGCAGCTTAGATCAGGCCGCGAACACCGGGGAGCTGTTTTTT. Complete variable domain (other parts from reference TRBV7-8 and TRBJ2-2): GAGVSQSPRYKVAKRGQDVALRCDPISGHVSLFWYQQALGQGPEFLTYFQNEAQLDKSGLPSDRFFAERPEGSVSTLKIQRTQQEDSAVYLCASSLDQAANTGELFFGEGSRLTVL.

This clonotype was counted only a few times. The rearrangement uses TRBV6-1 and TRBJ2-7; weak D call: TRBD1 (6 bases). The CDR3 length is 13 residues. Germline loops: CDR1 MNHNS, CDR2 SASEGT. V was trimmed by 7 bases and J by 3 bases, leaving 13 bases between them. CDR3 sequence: CASTWWGLYEQYF. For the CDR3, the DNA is TGTGCCAGCACCTGGTGGGGGCTCTACGAGCAGTACTTC.

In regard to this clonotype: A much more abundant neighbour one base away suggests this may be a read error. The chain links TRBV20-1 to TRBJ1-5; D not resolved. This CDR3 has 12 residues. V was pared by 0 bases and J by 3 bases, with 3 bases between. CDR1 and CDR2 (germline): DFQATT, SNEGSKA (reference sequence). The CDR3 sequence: CSAREPNQPQHF. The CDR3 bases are TGCAGTGCTAGAGAGCCCAATCAGCCCCAGCATTTT.